Sequencing of this T cell receptor beta chain was carried out in a study of chemoradiotherapy in HPV16-positive cancers. V gave up 0 bases and J gave up 1 base, with 4 bases separating them. There are 13 residues in the CDR3. CDR1 and CDR2 from the germline V gene are SGHDT and YYEEEE. Only a few counts were recorded for this clone. Some clones are missing from TCRdb's copy, which holds only in-frame ones; the method was immunoSEQ multiplex PCR. This sample carries approximately 3,000 clones, about 85% of them seen once, and the ten largest clones take approximately 10%. This sequence was found in a human donor with HPV-associated anogenital cancer. The source was blood, collected from a patient who underwent chemoradiotherapy. V usage is TRBV5-6 and J usage is TRBJ1-2; D is unclear. CDR3 amino acids: CASSLEGNYGYTF. CDR3 sequence (DNA): TGTGCCAGCAGCTTGGAAGGTAACTATGGCTACACCTTC.